The clone carrying this T cell receptor beta chain was detected only a few times. The antigen is undetermined. This sample was taken from a study of blood T cells in healthy people across ages. Study observations and caveats: Estimates of total diversity, which came from one million sequenced T cells, were considered to be underestimates. The study could not conclusively compare naive and antigen-experienced cells, given its unsorted PBMCs.

Healthy Caucasian individuals from Russia aged roughly 6 to 100 were enrolled as donors. Roughly 10 milliliters of peripheral blood were drawn from each donor. Sample-barcoded 5' priming and a J-beta primer mix drove a second PCR of 7 to 11 cycles. TCRdb used MiXCR to reprocess the 5' RACE reads, holding one entry per CDR3 protein. The sample carries roughly 1.5 million distinct CDR3 sequences, approximately 43% recorded once. The sequence was collected from a woman younger than 35 in good health. The sequencing input was blood.

CDR3 nucleotide sequence: TGTGCCAGCAGCTACTCCCCAGGGGGCGTGAACACTGAAGCTTTCTTT. Its translation is CASSYSPGGVNTEAFF. The J gene is TRBJ1-1, the V gene TRBV7-2; 8 bases line up with TRBD1. The V segment lost 4 bases and the J segment 0 bases; nucleotides outside the gene matches: 7. The germline V gene encodes CDR1 SGHTA and CDR2 FQGNSA. The CDR3 contains 16 residues.